This paragraph covers one T cell receptor (beta chain) sequence. It has no known antigen specificity. No clone much larger than this one lies a single base away; base qualities are absent. The cohort was made up of 650 to 700 healthy bone marrow donors. At the time of sampling, every cohort member was nominally healthy, though immune exposures that went unrecorded were likely present. The donor was CMV seropositive and was included in the group of some 290 seropositive cohort members. Each donor provided a peripheral blood sample, and peripheral blood mononuclear cells were used for TCR beta sequencing. Genomic DNA extraction from the blood cell samples was performed with the Qiagen DNeasy Blood Extraction Kit. These data are taken from a study of cytomegalovirus exposure and HLA in healthy donors (TCRdb year 2017). For the study in its entirety: In an earlier analysis of roughly 590 of the donors, under 300 Gb of sequence data and some 100 million unique TCR beta sequences from roughly 200 million T cells were reported. Around 300 gigabases of sequencing data and approximately 80 million unique TCR sequences were included in an early release covering several hundred HLA-typed donors. Among the roughly 390 genotyped donors, approximately 76% belonged to the genetic ancestry cluster associated with self-reported Caucasian donors. The aim of the study was to test whether cataloging public T cell receptors could identify signatures of past pathogen exposure. Using immunosequencing, the study profiled T cell repertoires from about 620 subjects and related those repertoires to cytomegalovirus serostatus. Besides the first cohort of roughly 700 subjects, a separate validation cohort made up of some 110 different subjects was used. To predict cytomegalovirus infection status, the study combined high-throughput TCR immunosequencing, statistical association of individual TCRs with disease status, and machine learning. To study patterns of TCR occurrence, a later analysis re-analyzed previously published TCR beta repertoires from several hundred donors and added high-resolution HLA genotyping. The later analysis used no new phenotypic data to find candidate immune exposures, relying instead on TCR beta sequences and their occurrence across donors. In an earlier analysis of 587 of the donors, high-throughput TCR beta sequencing was used to judge whether each TCR beta V gene segment behaved as functional or pseudogenic. Donor age, sex, ethnicity and CMV serostatus were collected together with the repertoire data. A later genetic analysis took genome-wide SNP genotypes for about 55% of the roughly 670 donors and used that subset as a discovery cohort. All discovery cohort repertoires had been generated on a single sequencing platform. HLA typing covered class I and class II loci at four-digit resolution. Typing coverage varied by locus: 629-630 donors for A, B, C, DRB1 and DQB1; approximately 500 for DQA1; over 600 for DPA1; 400 to 480 for DPB1. About 5 DR-DQ haplotypes were handled as single units for association and clustering, since linkage in the cohort was strong. Across around 400 genotyped donors of the cohort, an average of approximately 240,000 unique TCR beta nucleotide sequences per donor were sequenced, and approximately 19% of those sequences were non-productive. What the work shows at the level of the full study, not this receptor alone: Most TCR sequences were observed very rarely across donors, whereas some public TCRs were present in many individuals. A cluster of highly shared sequence variants was judged likely to represent a technical artifact of the sequencing pipeline. According to a later genetic analysis, donors in an Asian-associated ancestry cluster had fewer N-insertions in productive TCRs than the roughly 670-donor mean. In a later analysis, TCR association rates were found to vary across HLA loci, with the most associated TCRs seen for DRB1 alleles and the fewest for HLA-C alleles. In a later analysis, 16,951 TCR beta sequences were associated with specific HLA alleles at a false discovery rate of 0.05. The only immune exposure information available for the cohort was CMV serostatus. The authors suggested that the approach could potentially be extended to other disease states and immunological phenotypes. In a later analysis, HLA-associated TCR beta chains showed more clonal expansion and lower generation probabilities than non-associated chains that were equally common. The cohort was sequenced for TCR beta chains only, and without alpha or paired-chain data the features that could be detected were limited. Assigning TCR associations to individual alleles was difficult when HLA alleles, especially DR and DQ, strongly co-occurred. The study gave a list of 150 to 200 TCR beta chains associated with cytomegalovirus. Cytomegalovirus status was reported to be diagnosed by the classifier with high specificity and sensitivity in both the original and validation cohorts. A further reported finding was that TCR beta sequences accurately predicted the HLA-A and HLA-B alleles for most subjects in the first cohort. Because the 87-base-pair reads could not distinguish some IMGT-functional V segments, including TRBV6-2 and TRBV6-3, those segments were excluded. An earlier analysis of approximately 540 of the donors showed that most TCR beta V segments appeared in productive rearrangements either about 87% or about 30% of the time, which broadly matched IMGT annotations. An association between a missense DCLRE1C variant and V-gene and J-gene trimming of TCR beta chains was found in a later genetic analysis and replicated in an independent cohort. In vitro tests confirmed that a few of the cytomegalovirus-associated TCR beta chains recognize cytomegalovirus antigens. Linkage disequilibrium might explain the correlated functional status among segregating V segments, but an unknown experimental factor could not be ruled out. Several of the top co-occurrence clusters appeared to be linked to parvovirus B19, influenza, CMV and Epstein-Barr virus, according to a later analysis. Because counts were too low, roughly 16 rarely observed V segments, including chromosome 9 orphons, were excluded from the earlier analysis of around 590 of the donors. A later analysis found that most CMV-associated TCR beta chains appeared HLA-restricted, with HLA associations seemingly driven largely by CMV exposure. Because HLA typing was unavailable for some donors at each locus, only the typed subset was used in association tests. Presence/absence analyses assumed roughly uniform sequencing depth across donors, an assumption that may not hold.

The library came from the immunoSEQ multiplex PCR assay. A mixture of 60 forward primers for TCR Vbeta segments and 13 reverse primers for TCR Jbeta segments was used in the multiplex PCR. The CDR3 region of rearranged TCR beta genes was amplified from genomic DNA with a multiplex PCR assay. The amplified TCR beta libraries were sequenced on the Illumina HiSeq System as 87-base-pair reads. In the authors' own workflow: Across the 670 or so repertoires, a later analysis counted 80 million or so unique TCR beta chains, around 11 million of which were shared by at least two donors. A nearest-neighbor algorithm error-corrected the raw reads and collapsed the reads into unique sequences, merging closely related sequences to remove PCR and sequencing errors. CDR3 sequences were aligned to IMGT reference sequences to assign V, D and J gene segments. For a sequence to be retained, a match of at least six nucleotides was required to both a V gene segment and a J gene segment. Rearrangements were called productive when the CDR3 lacked stop codons and stayed in frame with V and J; all others were non-productive. Following IMGT convention, CDR3 was defined as the stretch from the second conserved V-encoded cysteine up to the conserved J-encoded phenylalanine. The earlier analysis of about 610 of the donors excluded any sequence lacking an unambiguous match to a single V gene segment. In an earlier analysis of approximately 550 of the donors, V segments were called functional above 56.7% productive rearrangements and were called segregating when the between-donor standard deviation exceeded 5%. A statistical classification framework was built to diagnose cytomegalovirus status from the catalog of TCR beta chain sequences. In a later analysis, V and J genes were assigned by comparing TCR nucleotide sequences against IMGT/GENE-DB human TR gene sequences. The TCRdist pipeline was used in a later analysis to assign CDR3 sequences and most-parsimonious VDJ recombination scenarios. In a later analysis, each TCR beta chain was defined by its CDR3 amino acid sequence together with its V-gene family, and reads lacking a unique V-gene family were excluded. To address suspected cross-contamination and a sequencing artifact, a later analysis removed 592 highly shared, low-generation-probability nucleotide sequences. For each public chain, a later analysis derived a clonal expansion index from normalized ranks of inferred template counts within each repertoire. In a later analysis, generation probabilities were computed using a VDJ recombination model fitted to out-of-frame rearrangements, and the results were checked against IGoR. A later analysis scored TCR-TCR, TCR-HLA and TCR-CMV co-occurrence with hypergeometric tests, applying a repertoire-size bias correction to TCR pairs. A later analysis estimated false discovery rates by permuting HLA or CMV assignments 20 times. In a later analysis, co-occurring TCRs were grouped using DBSCAN, with TCRdist sequence similarity added in when clustering inside HLA-allele-positive subsets. Repertoires with fewer than 30,000 or more than 120,000 public chains, plus five repertoires with anomalous nucleotide sharing, were excluded from co-occurrence clustering. TCRdb took this table from immuneACCESS and kept in-frame rearrangements with V and J called. Such tables lack part of the clones; where checked against another copy, unresolved V genes explain under half of the gap, and the rest is unexplained. V and J calls and clone size are given by that table; D and trimming were obtained from the DNA. The sample table holds about 120,000 clones, of which 75% were seen once. The top ten constitute about 2.7% of the sample.

The germline V gene (reference sequence) provides CDR1 SGHNT and CDR2 YYREEE. Counted from cysteine to phenylalanine, this CDR3 has 14 amino acids. The CDR3 DNA has 42 bases and is translated from base 1. V and J lose 5 bases and 8 bases, and a span of 16 bases separates them. The rearranged segments are TRBV5-4 and TRBJ1-4, with a weak D call of TRBD1 (5 bases match). Sequencing was performed on PBMCs. This receptor was taken from a woman aged 40 to 50 in good health and CMV-seropositive. CDR3 reads: CASSPDSTREKLFF. The DNA sequence is as follows: TGTGCCAGCAGTCCTGACAGTACGAGGGAAAAACTGTTTTTT.